This TCR beta chain was captured in a study of a mutant IDH1 vaccine in newly diagnosed glioma. Clones were read by immunoSEQ multiplex PCR, and TCRdb kept only the in-frame ones, dropping some. Among some 51,000 clones listed, more than 70% were seen once. As regards this clone: What it recognizes is unknown.

Described time point: week 5, during vaccination. Vaccine doses each comprised 300 ug of mutant IDH1 20-mer peptide, with topical imiquimod. V lost 8 bases and J lost 6, with 14 bases in between. This CDR3 comprises 13 residues. The germline V gene encodes CDR1 MGHRA and CDR2 YSYEKL. The origin of this receptor is a man aged 50 to 59 with glioma. The chain employs TRBV4-1 and TRBJ2-1; D is possibly TRBD2 (7 bases). The sample consisted of PBMCs, taken from a glioma patient whose treatment included an IDH1 peptide vaccine. Here the CDR3 DNA reads TGCGCCAGCTCCCTGGGGGGGCCCAATGAGCAGTTCTTC. Its protein is CASSLGGPNEQFF.